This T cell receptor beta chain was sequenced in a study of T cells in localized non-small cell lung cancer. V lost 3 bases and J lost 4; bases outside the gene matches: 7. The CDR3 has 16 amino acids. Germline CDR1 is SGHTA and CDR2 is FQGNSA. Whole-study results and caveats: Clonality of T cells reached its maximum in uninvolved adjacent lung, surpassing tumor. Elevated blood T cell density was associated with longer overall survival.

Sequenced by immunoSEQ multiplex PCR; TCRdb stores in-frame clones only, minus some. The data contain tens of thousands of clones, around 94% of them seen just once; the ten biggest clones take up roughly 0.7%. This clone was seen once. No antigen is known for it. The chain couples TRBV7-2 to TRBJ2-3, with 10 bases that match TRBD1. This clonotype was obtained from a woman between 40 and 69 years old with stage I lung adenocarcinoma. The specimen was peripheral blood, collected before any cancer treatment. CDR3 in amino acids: CASSLTRDRGADTQYF. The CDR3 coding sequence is TGTGCCAGCAGCTTGACCCGGGACAGGGGAGCAGATACGCAGTATTTT.